This T cell receptor beta chain was captured by sequencing in a study of shared clonotypes between healthy human individuals. Generated by immunoSEQ multiplex PCR, the TCRdb table keeps only in-frame clones and is missing some. The profile shows about 1.1 million clones, roughly 80% of them singletons. Sample: memory CD4+ T cells from PBMCs. Sample subset: CD45RA-negative fraction. This TCR derives from a man aged 18 to 30 in good health. Some clones in this sample may be carry-over from other donors' samples.

CDR3 sequence reads: CASSSAGTESYNEQFF. The CDR3 DNA follows: TGTGCCAGCAGTTCCGCCGGGACAGAGAGTTACAATGAGCAGTTCTTC. The chain joins TRBV27 to TRBJ2-1, with 7 bases identical to TRBD1. Germline CDR1 MNHEY, CDR2 SMNVEV (reference sequence). The CDR3 extends over 16 amino acids. The V gene end was trimmed by 4 bases and the J gene end by 4 bases; junction bases not matched to a gene: 10.